This TCR beta chain was sequenced during a study of T cells expressing NK-cell markers (dated by TCRdb to the early 2020s). Notes on the research overall: Three sorted T-cell subsets (CD3+CD56+NKG2C+, CD3+CD56+NKG2C- and CD3+CD56-NKG2C+) from about 8 donors had their TCR beta-chain repertoires profiled. Among the eight sequenced donors, seven were HCMV-seropositive and one was HCMV-seronegative. All eight donors whose samples were sequenced were randomly selected healthy volunteers, three of them men and five women. Libraries were sequenced as 2 x 150 bp reads on Illumina HiSeq 2000/2500, MiSeq or NextSeq. General study outcomes and caveats: In roughly 6 donors, the dominant CD3+CD56+NKG2C+ clonotypes ranked among the top 10 CD8+ clonotypes, making up 1.0-7.0% of CD8+ T cells. Those dominant clonotypes were again the most abundant among CD3+CD56-NKG2C+ cells in a few donors, at roughly 25-65%. Whether the expanded NKG2C-expressing T cell clones were specific for HCMV antigens remained unclear.

Instrument used: Illumina HiSeq 2000. TCR beta cDNA libraries were prepared using 5'RACE template switching, which introduced a universal primer site and unique molecular identifiers. Synthesis of cDNA was primed from the TCR beta constant segment and was followed by two consecutive PCR amplification steps. The paper's processing steps were these. MIGEC was used to demultiplex reads and group the reads by UMI, and MiTCR was used to assemble and quantify clonotypes. Only TCR cDNA sequences supported by at least two reads were kept to exclude erroneous sequences. Downstream repertoire analysis used the tcR package, and clonotypes were matched across fractions by CDR3 nucleotide sequence plus V segment. VDJmatch was used to annotate antigen specificity against VDJdb, with one amino acid substitution in CDR3 allowed. The reads were reprocessed in TCRdb, with one entry per CDR3 protein sequence and no accompanying DNA. The V and J calls were not made by the authors but by TCRdb's processing. The table held for this sample gives fewer than 400,000 distinct CDR3 sequences. The ten largest clones add up to about 5.2% of the sample.

Looking up the germline V gene (reference sequence) yields CDR1 LGHDT and CDR2 YNNKEL. Spanning cysteine to phenylalanine, the CDR3 consists of 18 amino acids. Nucleotide data are not available. HCMV-specific IgG was detected in serum with a commercial ELISA kit to determine HCMV serostatus. Peripheral blood mononuclear cells were isolated from blood by Ficoll density gradient centrifugation. Worth noting for this clonotype: Its antigen has not been determined.

Specimen: blood T cells: a sorted CD56 or NKG2C T cell subset, CD4+ or CD8+ T cells, or bulk PBMC T cells (not recorded which). This TCR was sampled from a man aged 18-70 years in good health. Recombination joined TRBV3-1 with TRBJ2-6; lacking DNA, the TRBD1 call made by TCRdb goes unchecked. Here the CDR3 is given as CASSLRQNHPSGANVLTF.